This TCR beta chain was documented in a study of T cells generated in artificial thymic organoids. General study findings and limits: Organoid-derived CD8 single positive T cells showed physiological TCR clonotype diversity.

Relative to its sample, this clonotype is medium-sized. The target antigen is unknown. The J segment lost 4 bases and the V segment lost 5 bases, leaving 10 bases of the junction unmatched. CDR3 length: 18 amino acids. CDR1 and CDR2 (germline): SGHTA, FQGTGA. TCRalpha and TCRbeta libraries were amplified separately by semi-nested PCR with TRAC or TRBC reverse primers. MiXCR, run by TCRdb on the 5' RACE reads, gives a single entry per CDR3 protein. The data hold under 10,000 distinct CDR3 sequences, with roughly 25% observed a single time. Organoids aggregated human HSPCs with DLL1-transduced murine MS5 stromal cells. Residual T cells were removed by FACS sorting CD34+CD3- progenitor cells before seeding the organoids. Organoid and thymic CD3+TCRαβ+CD8 single positive cells were FACS sorted.

V usage is TRBV7-3 and J usage is TRBJ2-2, with 13 bases lining up with TRBD2. The source is a human donor who gave cord blood stem cells for thymic organoid culture, a cardiac surgery patient who gave postnatal thymus, or a blood donor (not recorded which). The sequenced material came from naive CD8+ T cells grown in artificial thymic organoids from cord blood stem and progenitor cells. Documented subset: CD3+TCRalphabeta+CD8SP T cells; for blood, CD45RO-CCR7+ naive CD8+ T cells. CDR3 sequence (DNA): TGTGCCAGCAGCCCGGAACTGGGACTAGCGGGGCTCACCGGGGAGCTGTTTTTT. Encoded protein: CASSPELGLAGLTGELFF.